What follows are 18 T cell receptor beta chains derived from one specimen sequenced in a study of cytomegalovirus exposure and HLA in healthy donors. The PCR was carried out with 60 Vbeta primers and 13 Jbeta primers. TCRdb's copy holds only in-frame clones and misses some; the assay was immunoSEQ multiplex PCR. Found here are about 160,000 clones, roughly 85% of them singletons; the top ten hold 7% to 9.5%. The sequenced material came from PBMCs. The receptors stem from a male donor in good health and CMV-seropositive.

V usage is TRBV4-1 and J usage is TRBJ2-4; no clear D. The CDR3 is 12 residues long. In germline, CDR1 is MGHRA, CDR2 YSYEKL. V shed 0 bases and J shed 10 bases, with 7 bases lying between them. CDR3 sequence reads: CASSQDSGIQYF. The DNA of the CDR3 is TGCGCCAGCAGCCAAGATTCAGGTATTCAGTACTTC.

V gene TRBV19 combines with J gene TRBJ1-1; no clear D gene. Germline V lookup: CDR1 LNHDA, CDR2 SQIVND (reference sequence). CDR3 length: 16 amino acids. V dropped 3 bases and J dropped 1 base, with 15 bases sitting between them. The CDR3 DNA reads TGTGCCAGTAGTATCCGAATAACAGCGGCGAACACTGAAGCTTTCTTT. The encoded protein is CASSIRITAANTEAFF.

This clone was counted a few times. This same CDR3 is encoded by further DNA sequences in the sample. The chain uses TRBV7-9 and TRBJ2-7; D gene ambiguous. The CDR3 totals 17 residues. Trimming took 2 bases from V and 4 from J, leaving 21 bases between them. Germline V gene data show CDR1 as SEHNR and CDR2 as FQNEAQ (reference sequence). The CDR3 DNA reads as TGTGCCAGCAGCTTAATCGTCAAGCAGAAGGCGGCATACGAGCAGTACTTC. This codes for CASSLIVKQKAAYEQYF.

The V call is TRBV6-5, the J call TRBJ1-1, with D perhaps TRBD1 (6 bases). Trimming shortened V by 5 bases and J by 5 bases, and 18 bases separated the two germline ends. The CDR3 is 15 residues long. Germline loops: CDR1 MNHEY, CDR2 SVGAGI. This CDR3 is CASSRQRGAGTEAFF. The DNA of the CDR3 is TGTGCCAGCAGTCGCCAGCGGGGGGCAGGGACTGAAGCTTTCTTT.

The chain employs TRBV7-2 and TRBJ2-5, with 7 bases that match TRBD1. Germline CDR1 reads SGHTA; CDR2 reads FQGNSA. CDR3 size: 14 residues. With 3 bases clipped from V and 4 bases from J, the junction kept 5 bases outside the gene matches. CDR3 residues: CASSFQGVGETQYF. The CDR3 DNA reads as TGTGCCAGCAGCTTCCAGGGGGTCGGAGAGACCCAGTACTTC.

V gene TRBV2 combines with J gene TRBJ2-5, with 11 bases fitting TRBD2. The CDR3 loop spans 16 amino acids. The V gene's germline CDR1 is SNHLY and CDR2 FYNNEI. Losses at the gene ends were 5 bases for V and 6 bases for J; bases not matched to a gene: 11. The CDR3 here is CASSNSGTSGIKTQYF. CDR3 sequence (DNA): TGTGCCAGCAGTAACTCCGGGACTAGCGGTATAAAGACCCAGTACTTC. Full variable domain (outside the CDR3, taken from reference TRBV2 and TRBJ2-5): EPEVTQTPSHQVTQMGQEVILRCVPISNHLYFYWYRQILGQKVEFLVSFYNNEISEKSEIFDDQFSVERPDGSNFTLKIRSTKLEDSAMYFCASSNSGTSGIKTQYFGPGTRLLVL.

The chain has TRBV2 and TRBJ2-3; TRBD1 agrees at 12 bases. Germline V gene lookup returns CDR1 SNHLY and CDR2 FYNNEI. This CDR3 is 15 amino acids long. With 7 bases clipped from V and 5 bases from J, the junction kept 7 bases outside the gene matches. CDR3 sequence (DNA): TGTGCCAGCACCAGGGGACAGGGGGCTTTAGATACGCAGTATTTT. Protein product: CASTRGQGALDTQYF.

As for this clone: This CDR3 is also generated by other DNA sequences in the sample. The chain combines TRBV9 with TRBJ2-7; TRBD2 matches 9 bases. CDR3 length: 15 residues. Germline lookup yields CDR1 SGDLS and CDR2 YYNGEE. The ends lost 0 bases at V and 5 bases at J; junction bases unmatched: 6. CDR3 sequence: CASSVGAGGPHEQYF. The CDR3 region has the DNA TGTGCCAGCAGCGTAGGGGCGGGGGGGCCCCACGAGCAGTACTTC.

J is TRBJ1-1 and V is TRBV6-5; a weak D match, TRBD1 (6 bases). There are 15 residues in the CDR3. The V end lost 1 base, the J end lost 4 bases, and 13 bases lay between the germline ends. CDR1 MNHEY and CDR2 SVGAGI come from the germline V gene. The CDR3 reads CASSYFNQGSTEAFF. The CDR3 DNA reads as TGTGCCAGCAGTTACTTTAACCAGGGGAGCACTGAAGCTTTCTTT.

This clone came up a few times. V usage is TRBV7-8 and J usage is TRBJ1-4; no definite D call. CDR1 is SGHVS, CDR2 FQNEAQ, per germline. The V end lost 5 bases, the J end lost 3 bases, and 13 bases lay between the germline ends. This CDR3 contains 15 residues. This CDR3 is CASSPTDLANEKLFF. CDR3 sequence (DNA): TGTGCCAGCAGCCCCACAGATCTCGCTAATGAAAAACTGTTTTTT.

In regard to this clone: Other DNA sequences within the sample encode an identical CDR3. CDR3 DNA: TGTGCCAGCAGCCCGGGGACTGGCCAAGAGACCCAGTACTTC. Protein product: CASSPGTGQETQYF. The chain employs TRBV5-4 and TRBJ2-5; tentatively, D is TRBD2 (6 bases). V was trimmed by 4 bases and J by 1 base, leaving 11 bases between them. Germline V lookup: CDR1 SGHNT, CDR2 YYREEE (reference sequence). The CDR3 spans 14 residues.

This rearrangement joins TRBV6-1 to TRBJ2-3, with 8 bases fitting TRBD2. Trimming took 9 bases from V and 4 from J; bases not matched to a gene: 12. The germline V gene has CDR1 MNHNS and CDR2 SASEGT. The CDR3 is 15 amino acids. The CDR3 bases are TGTGCCAGTGGAAGAACGACTAGCGAGGCAGATACGCAGTATTTT. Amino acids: CASGRTTSEADTQYF.

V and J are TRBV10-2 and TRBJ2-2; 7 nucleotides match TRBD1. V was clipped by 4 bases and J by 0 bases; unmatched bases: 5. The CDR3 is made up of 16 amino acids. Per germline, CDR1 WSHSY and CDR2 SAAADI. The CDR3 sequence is CASSVSQGANTGELFF. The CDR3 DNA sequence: TGCGCCAGCAGTGTGAGCCAGGGGGCGAACACCGGGGAGCTGTTTTTT.

In DNA form, the CDR3 reads TGTGCCAGCAGCGTAAGTGCCAGGGGCGCGGAGACCCAGTACTTC. Translation gives CASSVSARGAETQYF. The chain carries TRBV9 and TRBJ2-5; the D gene is possibly TRBD1 (6 bases). Germline V gives CDR1 SGDLS, CDR2 YYNGEE. Trimming stripped 1 base from V and 5 bases from J, with 15 bases between. This CDR3 is 15 amino acids long.

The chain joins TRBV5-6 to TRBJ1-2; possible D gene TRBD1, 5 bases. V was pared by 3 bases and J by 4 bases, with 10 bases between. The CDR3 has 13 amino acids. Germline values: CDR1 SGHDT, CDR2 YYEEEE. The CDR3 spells CASSYDRPYGYTF. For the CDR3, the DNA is TGTGCCAGCAGCTACGACAGACCCTATGGCTACACCTTC.

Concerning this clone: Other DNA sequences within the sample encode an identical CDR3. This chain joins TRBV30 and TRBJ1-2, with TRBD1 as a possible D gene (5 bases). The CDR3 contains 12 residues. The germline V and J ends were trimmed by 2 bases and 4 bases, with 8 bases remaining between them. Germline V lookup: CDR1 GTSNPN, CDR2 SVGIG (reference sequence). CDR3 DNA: TGTGCCTGGAGTCCGGGGGGCTATGGCTACACCTTC. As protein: CAWSPGGYGYTF.

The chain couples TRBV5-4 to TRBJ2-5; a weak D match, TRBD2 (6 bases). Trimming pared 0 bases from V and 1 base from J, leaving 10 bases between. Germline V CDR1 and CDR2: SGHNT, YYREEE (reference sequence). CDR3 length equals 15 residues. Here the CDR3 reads CASSLATSFQETQYF. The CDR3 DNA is TGTGCCAGCAGCTTGGCAACTAGCTTCCAAGAGACCCAGTACTTC.

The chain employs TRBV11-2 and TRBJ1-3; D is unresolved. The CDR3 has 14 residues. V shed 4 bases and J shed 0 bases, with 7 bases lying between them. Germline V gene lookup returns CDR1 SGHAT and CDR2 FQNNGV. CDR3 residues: CASSSPNSGNTIYF. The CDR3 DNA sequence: TGTGCCAGCAGCTCCCCTAACTCTGGAAACACCATATATTTT. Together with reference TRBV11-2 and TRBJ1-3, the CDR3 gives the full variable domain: EAGVAQSPRYKIIEKRQSVAFWCNPISGHATLYWYQQILGQGPKLLIQFQNNGVVDDSQLPKDRFSAERLKGVDSTLKIQPAKLEDSAVYLCASSSPNSGNTIYFGEGSWLTVV.